The TCR beta chain under discussion was sequenced for a study of blood T cells in healthy people across ages. The authors ran a second PCR of roughly 6 to 12 cycles using a sample-barcoded 5' primer and a J-beta primer mix. Via MiXCR, TCRdb re-called the 5' RACE reads, giving one row per CDR3 protein. The sample comprises around 850,000 distinct CDR3 sequences, about 37% of which are singletons, and 10% to 15% rests with the top ten. From germline, CDR1 is MNHEY and CDR2 SMNVEV (reference sequence). V dropped 2 bases and J dropped 5 bases, with 12 bases sitting between them. CDR3 length: 14 residues. Investigators took about 9.4 milliliters of peripheral blood from every donor.

The source of this sequence is a man between 18 and 29 years old in good health. Sequencing was performed on blood. This chain joins TRBV27 and TRBJ2-5; no reliable D call. The CDR3 nucleotides are TGTGCCAGCAGTTTAACCCGCGCCGGGGAGACCCAGTACTTC. As protein: CASSLTRAGETQYF.